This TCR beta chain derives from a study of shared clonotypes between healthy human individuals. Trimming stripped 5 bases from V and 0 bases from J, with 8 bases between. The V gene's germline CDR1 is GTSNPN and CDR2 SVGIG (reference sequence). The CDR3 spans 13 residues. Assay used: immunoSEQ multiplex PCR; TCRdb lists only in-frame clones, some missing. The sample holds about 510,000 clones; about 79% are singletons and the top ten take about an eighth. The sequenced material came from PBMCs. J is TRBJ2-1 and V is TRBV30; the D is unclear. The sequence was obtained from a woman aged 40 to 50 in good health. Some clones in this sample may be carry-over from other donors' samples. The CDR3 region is CAWDPSSYNEQFF. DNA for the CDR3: TGTGCCTGGGACCCTAGCTCCTACAATGAGCAGTTCTTC.